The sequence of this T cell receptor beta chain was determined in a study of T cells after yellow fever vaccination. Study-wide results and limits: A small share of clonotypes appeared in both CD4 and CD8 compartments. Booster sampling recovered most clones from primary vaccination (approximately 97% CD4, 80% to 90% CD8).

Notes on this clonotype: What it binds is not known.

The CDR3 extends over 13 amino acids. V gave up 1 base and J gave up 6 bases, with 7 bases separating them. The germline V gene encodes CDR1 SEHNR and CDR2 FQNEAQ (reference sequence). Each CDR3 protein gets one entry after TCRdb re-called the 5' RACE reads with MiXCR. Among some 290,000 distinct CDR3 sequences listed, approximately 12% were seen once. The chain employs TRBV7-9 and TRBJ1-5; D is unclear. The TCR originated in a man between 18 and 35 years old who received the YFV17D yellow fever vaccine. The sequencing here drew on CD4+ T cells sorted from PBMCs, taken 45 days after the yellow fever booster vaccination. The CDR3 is CASSLDDFQPQHF. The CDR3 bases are TGTGCCAGCAGCTTAGACGATTTTCAGCCCCAGCATTTT.